This TCR beta chain appears in the sequencing data of a study of molecular identifiers for immune sequencing clone quantification. Findings and limits, study-wide: Effector cells had over 99% of their molecules in clones above 20 RNA copies, while naive cells had under 1%. Barcode-sharing identical TCR molecules could underestimate highly expanded clone sizes.

In this sample, this clonotype turned up a few times. Its antigen is still unknown. Sorting was used to obtain naive CD8 T cells (CD8+CD4-CCR7+CD45RA+). A single record per CDR3 protein comes from TCRdb applying MiXCR to the PCR reads. This sample has some 97,000 distinct CDR3 sequences; approximately 25% occur once, and the top ten carry 0.94%. Trimming shortened V by 6 bases and J by 10 bases, and 36 bases separated the two germline ends. CDR3 size: 20 residues. In germline, CDR1 is LGHNA, CDR2 YSLEER. Specimen: naive CD8+ T cells from blood, with Jurkat cell RNA spiked in. Stated subset: FACS-sorted CD8+CD4-CCR7+CD45RA+ naive T cells. The receptor was isolated from a human donor in good health. Some libraries in this study had Jurkat cell RNA spiked in. The chain combines TRBV4-3 with TRBJ2-2; D is possibly TRBD1 (5 bases). CDR3 loop: CASSKRFPPGFSLTNAELFF. The CDR3 DNA reads TGCGCCAGCAGTAAAAGATTCCCCCCAGGGTTTAGCTTAACGAATGCGGAGCTGTTTTTT.